The rows below give T cell receptor beta chains drawn from one sample of a study of blood T cell repertoires in COVID-19. Assay used: immunoSEQ multiplex PCR; TCRdb lists only in-frame clones, some missing. Altogether nearly 95,000 clones are present, approximately 89% being singletons, with the ten largest covering roughly 6.8%. Source material: peripheral blood. Receptors originate from a human donor with acute or convalescent COVID-19. The donor label of this sample is uncertain. The CDR3 runs from the conserved cysteine through the conserved F or W. A D gene is named only where the DNA matches it firmly. Clone size is not always given. Where it is, it says once, few, many or a class for expanded clones.

>few|TRBD2|TRBJ2-1|TRBV7-9
TGTGCCAGCAGACTAGCGGGGCTAGACAATGAGCAGTTCTTC
CASRLAGLDNEQFF
>once|-|TRBJ1-4|TRBV4-3
TGCGCCAGCAGCCAAGGCTACCTTGCAACTAATGAAAAACTGTTTTTT
CASSQGYLATNEKLFF
>few|-|TRBJ1-2|TRBV30
TGTGCCGTGGAGCGAGAGGATGGCTACACCTTC
CAVEREDGYTF
>few|TRBD2|TRBJ2-5|TRBV28
TGTGCCAGCAAAAAAGGGTTGGGACTAGCGTGGGGAGAGACCCAGTACTTC
CASKKGLGLAWGETQYF
>once|-|TRBJ1-1|TRBV27
TGTGCCAGCAGTCCAAACAGGGCGGTCACTGAAGCTTTCTTT
CASSPNRAVTEAFF
>once|-|TRBJ2-7|TRBV28
TGTGCCAGCGGGACATCCTCCTACGAGCAGTACTTC
CASGTSSYEQYF
>once|-|TRBJ1-5|TRBV6-5
TGTGCCAGCAGCCTTCGGGGGTTCCAGCCCCAGCATTTT
CASSLRGFQPQHF
>-|TRBD1|TRBJ1-1|TRBV5-8
TGTGCCAGCAGCTGGTCGACAGGGGGTTACACTGAAGCTTTCTTT
CASSWSTGGYTEAFF
>few|-|TRBJ1-1|TRBV2
TGTGCCAGCAGTCTAGGATACGCTGAAGCTTTCTTT
CASSLGYAEAFF
>-|-|TRBJ1-3|TRBV6-5
TGTGCCAGCAGTTACTCCCGGGGGTCTTTTGGAAACACCATATATTTT
CASSYSRGSFGNTIYF